This T cell receptor beta chain is from a study of blood T cell repertoires in COVID-19. Sequencing was performed with immunoSEQ multiplex PCR; in TCRdb, only in-frame clones are kept and a portion is missing. Here the sample spans roughly 500,000 clones, about nine tenths being singletons. Germline trimming cut 4 bases from V and 4 bases from J; bases unmatched to any gene: 6. The CDR3 is made up of 16 amino acids. The germline CDR1 and CDR2 sequences are MGHRA and YSYEKL. This chain uses TRBV4-1 with TRBJ1-4, with 10 bases fitting TRBD1. Input material: PBMCs or T cells enriched from blood (not recorded which). The TCR was taken from a woman aged 60-70 years who had recovered from COVID-19. CDR3: CASSPGQGVDNEKLFF. The CDR3 region has the DNA TGCGCCAGCAGCCCTGGACAGGGGGTGGATAATGAAAAACTGTTTTTT.